The rows below give T cell receptor beta chains drawn from one sample of a study of blood T cell repertoires in COVID-19. Profiling relied on immunoSEQ multiplex PCR, and the TCRdb table lists in-frame clones only, not all of them. This sample has about 150,000 clones, with about 90% found just once. Sequenced sample: peripheral blood. All receptors come from a man aged 45-65 years with acute or convalescent COVID-19. Both conserved end residues are part of each CDR3. The order of the fields is D gene, clone size, V gene, CDR3 protein. The D gene is left open where the match is weak. For some rows the clone size is stated as once, few or many, or as a class when expanded; others skip it.

d_call: NA
clone_size: NA
v_call: TRBV27
cdr3_aa: CASSLGGRQPQHF

d_call: NA
clone_size: once
v_call: TRBV10-3
cdr3_aa: CAISETGQPQHF

d_call: NA
clone_size: NA
v_call: TRBV6-6
cdr3_aa: CASSYSRQGWEEKLFF

d_call: TRBD1
clone_size: NA
v_call: TRBV5-1
cdr3_aa: CASSAGTGDNQPQHF

d_call: NA
clone_size: NA
v_call: TRBV27
cdr3_aa: CASYRVSSSYNEQFF

d_call: NA
clone_size: NA
v_call: TRBV5-1
cdr3_aa: CASSLSQSGLGEKLFF

d_call: NA
clone_size: NA
v_call: TRBV7-7
cdr3_aa: CASSPGGPTDTQYF

d_call: TRBD1
clone_size: NA
v_call: TRBV7-2
cdr3_aa: CASSPQQGPNEKLFF

d_call: TRBD1
clone_size: NA
v_call: TRBV9
cdr3_aa: CASSVKGGTYNEQFF

d_call: TRBD1
clone_size: NA
v_call: TRBV15
cdr3_aa: CATSRAQGAGNQPQHF

d_call: TRBD1
clone_size: NA
v_call: TRBV6-5
cdr3_aa: CASSRTGRSNQPQHF

d_call: NA
clone_size: NA
v_call: TRBV27
cdr3_aa: CASSLFEGSSYEQYF

d_call: NA
clone_size: NA
v_call: TRBV6-5
cdr3_aa: CASSVGLRDTEAFF

d_call: TRBD1
clone_size: NA
v_call: TRBV5-1
cdr3_aa: CASSSQGAGSVFSPLHF

d_call: NA
clone_size: NA
v_call: TRBV6-5
cdr3_aa: CASSYSSWGAEAFF

d_call: TRBD1
clone_size: NA
v_call: TRBV18
cdr3_aa: CASSPREQGHLGELFF

d_call: TRBD1
clone_size: NA
v_call: TRBV25-1
cdr3_aa: CASRRQGAAFF

d_call: TRBD2
clone_size: NA
v_call: TRBV5-4
cdr3_aa: CASSLDGGAGNEQFF

d_call: NA
clone_size: NA
v_call: TRBV7-3
cdr3_aa: CASSLRQAGDSPLHF

d_call: TRBD1
clone_size: NA
v_call: TRBV5-1
cdr3_aa: CASRAGGTGNTIYF

d_call: TRBD1
clone_size: NA
v_call: TRBV23-1
cdr3_aa: CARIRDRNTEAFF

d_call: NA
clone_size: NA
v_call: TRBV21-1
cdr3_aa: CASKQGGAYEQYF

d_call: TRBD1
clone_size: NA
v_call: TRBV6-1
cdr3_aa: CASSAGQGLSYNSPLHF

d_call: NA
clone_size: NA
v_call: TRBV2
cdr3_aa: CATQGGGNYGYTF

d_call: TRBD1
clone_size: NA
v_call: TRBV4-2
cdr3_aa: CASSQVAAAGGANEKLFF

d_call: TRBD2
clone_size: NA
v_call: TRBV14
cdr3_aa: CASSQEMIAGGLDNEQFF

d_call: TRBD1
clone_size: NA
v_call: TRBV7-2
cdr3_aa: CASSLDRYNEQFF

d_call: NA
clone_size: once
v_call: TRBV10-3
cdr3_aa: CAISGAFSTDTQYF

d_call: TRBD1
clone_size: NA
v_call: TRBV4-1
cdr3_aa: CASSSGTGGFPNYGYTF

d_call: TRBD1
clone_size: NA
v_call: TRBV12-3/TRBV12-4
cdr3_aa: CASRAGGYTEAFF

d_call: NA
clone_size: NA
v_call: TRBV7-8
cdr3_aa: CASSPRRVGAELVLGPDTQYF

d_call: NA
clone_size: once
v_call: TRBV5-1
cdr3_aa: CASSLGTANSPLHF

d_call: NA
clone_size: NA
v_call: TRBV19
cdr3_aa: CASSAGLHQPQHF

d_call: NA
clone_size: NA
v_call: TRBV29-1
cdr3_aa: CSGGQDNLNTEAFF